The rows below give T cell receptor beta chains drawn from one sample of a study of cytomegalovirus exposure and HLA in healthy donors. Clones were read by immunoSEQ multiplex PCR, and TCRdb kept only the in-frame ones, dropping some. The repertoire includes about 120,000 clones, 76% of them detected once, and roughly 12% sits in the top ten. The sequencing input was PBMCs. The receptors stem from a woman aged 40 to 50 in good health and CMV-seropositive. Both conserved end residues are part of each CDR3. Fields, in order: D gene, CDR3 length, J gene, clone size, V gene, CDR3 DNA, CDR3 protein. The D gene is left open where the match is weak. The listing skips clone size in some rows; elsewhere it reads once, few, many or a size class.

NA,13,TRBJ2-5,NA,TRBV6-1,TGTGCCAGCAGGTTTGGAGGGGAAGAGACCCAGTACTTC,CASRFGGEETQYF
NA,14,TRBJ1-5,NA,TRBV2,TGTGCCAGCGGGGGGGCGGGATTCAATCAGCCCCAGCATTTT,CASGGAGFNQPQHF
NA,15,TRBJ2-7,NA,TRBV5-1,TGCGCCAGCTCCTGGGGCGGGACGAGCTCCTACGAGCAGTACTTC,CASSWGGTSSYEQYF
TRBD1,15,TRBJ1-5,NA,TRBV11-1,TGTGCCAGCAGTGAAACTGGGACAGGAGATCAGCCCCAGCATTTT,CASSETGTGDQPQHF
NA,13,TRBJ1-5,NA,TRBV6-1,TGTGCCAGCAGTACTAGTAGCAATCAGCCCCAGCATTTT,CASSTSSNQPQHF
TRBD1,13,TRBJ1-2,few,TRBV5-6,TGTGCCAGCAGCTCCGGGACAGCAATCGGCTACACCTTC,CASSSGTAIGYTF
TRBD2,16,TRBJ2-1,NA,TRBV5-1,TGCGCCAGCAGGCCGGGGGGTGCGGAGTCCTATAATGAGCAGTTCTTC,CASRPGGAESYNEQFF
NA,15,TRBJ1-3,once,TRBV30,TGTGCCTGGAGTGGACAGATTAGCTCTGGAAACGCCATATATTTT,CAWSGQISSGNAIYF
TRBD1,12,TRBJ2-5,few,TRBV29-1,TGCAGCGCGGACAGGGGGCGAGAGACCCAGTACTTC,CSADRGRETQYF
NA,13,TRBJ1-3,NA,TRBV27,TGTGCCAGCAGACCGGGGGGTGGAAACACCATATATTTT,CASRPGGGNTIYF
TRBD1,15,TRBJ2-7,NA,TRBV18,TGTGCCAGCTCGTTCGCCATCTCAGGGGGCGACGAGCAGTACTTC,CASSFAISGGDEQYF
NA,15,TRBJ1-1,NA,TRBV5-1,TGCGCCAGCAGCTTGTTTGGCAGATCGAACACTGAAGCTTTCTTT,CASSLFGRSNTEAFF
NA,15,TRBJ1-1,NA,TRBV27,TGTGCCAGCAGTTTTTGGCCGGGGATGAACACTGAAGCTTTCTTT,CASSFWPGMNTEAFF
NA,13,TRBJ2-5,NA,TRBV7-3,TGTGCCAGCAGCTTAACGTCACGCGGGACCCAGTACTTC,CASSLTSRGTQYF
NA,15,TRBJ2-1,few,TRBV10-1,TGCGCCAGCAGTGAATGGGGGGGGCCCAACAATGAGCAGTTCTTC,CASSEWGGPNNEQFF
NA,13,TRBJ1-2,NA,TRBV9,TGTGCCAGCAGCCCCGGGGTGCTGTATGGCTACACCTTC,CASSPGVLYGYTF
NA,15,TRBJ1-5,NA,TRBV12-5,TGTGCTAGTGGTTTTTGGTCCAGCTTGGAGCAGCCCCAGCATTTT,CASGFWSSLEQPQHF
NA,13,TRBJ2-3,once,TRBV9,TGTGCCAGCAGCGTCCGGTACACAGATACGCAGTATTTT,CASSVRYTDTQYF
NA,13,TRBJ1-1,NA,TRBV6-5,TGTGCCAGCAGGCCCTATTTGAACACTGAAGCTTTCTTT,CASRPYLNTEAFF
TRBD1,17,TRBJ2-7,once,TRBV18,TGTGCCAGCTCACCCAGACCTTCGGGGACAGGGGCCAACGAGCAGTACTTC,CASSPRPSGTGANEQYF
TRBD1,15,TRBJ1-5,NA,TRBV18,TGTGCCAGCTCCGCCCGGACAGGGAGCGATCAGCCCCAGCATTTT,CASSARTGSDQPQHF
TRBD2,16,TRBJ2-3,NA,TRBV5-1,TGCGCCAGCAGCTTGGGAAGCGGGGGGGCCTGGGATACGCAGTATTTT,CASSLGSGGAWDTQYF
NA,13,TRBJ2-1,NA,TRBV10-3,TGTGCCAGCAGTTACTCGATGTCGAACGAGCAGTTCTTC,CASSYSMSNEQFF
NA,14,TRBJ2-1,NA,TRBV25-1,TGTGCCAGCAGTGAAACAGGTCAGCACAATGAGCAGTTCTTC,CASSETGQHNEQFF
TRBD2,17,TRBJ2-5,few,TRBV2,TGTGCCAGCAGTGAAGGGCGACGGGGGGGACACGCAGAGACCCAGTACTTC,CASSEGRRGGHAETQYF
NA,14,TRBJ1-3,few,TRBV27,TGTGCCAGCAGCTCTAGGTACTCTGGAAACACCATATATTTT,CASSSRYSGNTIYF
NA,14,TRBJ1-2,once,TRBV14,TGTGCCAGCAGCCAAATGAGCTGGGCATGGGGCTACACCTTC,CASSQMSWAWGYTF
TRBD1,12,TRBJ1-2,NA,TRBV28,TGTGCCAGCAGACCGGGACAGGGAGGGTGTACCTTC,CASRPGQGGCTF
NA,18,TRBJ1-3,NA,TRBV9,TGTGCCACAAATTTGGGGGGATACTACACCGTAGGAGGAAACACCATATATTTT,CATNLGGYYTVGGNTIYF
TRBD1,15,TRBJ1-1,NA,TRBV5-1,TGCGCCAGCAGCTCCGGGACAGGGATACATTCTGAAGCTTTCTTT,CASSSGTGIHSEAFF
NA,14,TRBJ1-1,few,TRBV27,TGTGCCAGCAGTTTCGGAGTCAGATACACTGAAGCTTTCTTT,CASSFGVRYTEAFF
NA,14,TRBJ1-1,NA,TRBV12-5,TGTGCTAGTGGTTTAGGACAGCCGAACACTGAAGCTTTCTTT,CASGLGQPNTEAFF
NA,12,TRBJ1-1,NA,TRBV6-5,TGTGCCAGCAGTTACCCCCAGGGCCAAGCTTTCTTT,CASSYPQGQAFF
NA,14,TRBJ2-7,few,TRBV2,TGTGCCAGCAGTCTCGTCCCAGGGAACTACGAGCAGTACTTC,CASSLVPGNYEQYF
NA,16,TRBJ1-4,once,TRBV18,TGTGCCAGCTCACCACCCCTAGGGGTTGGGAATGAAAAACTGTTTTTT,CASSPPLGVGNEKLFF
TRBD2,14,TRBJ2-3,once,TRBV30,TGTGCCTGGAGTACGGGGGGGGGCGACGATACGCAGTATTTT,CAWSTGGGDDTQYF
NA,14,TRBJ1-4,NA,TRBV5-1,TGCGCCAGCAGCCAACAGGGAGCTAATGAAAAACTGTTTTTT,CASSQQGANEKLFF
TRBD2,16,TRBJ2-1,NA,TRBV5-1,TGCGCCAGCAGCACCGGACTAGCGGGGGGGCGGTCTGAGCAGTTCTTC,CASSTGLAGGRSEQFF
NA,14,TRBJ1-5,NA,TRBV4-1,TGCGCCAGTAGCCAGGGAAGGGCGGGGCAGCCCCAGCATTTT,CASSQGRAGQPQHF
NA,14,TRBJ2-7,NA,TRBV7-6,TGTGCCAGCAGCCCGGGACAAGCAAGGGAGGAGCAGTACTTC,CASSPGQAREEQYF
NA,11,TRBJ2-3,NA,TRBV5-1,TGCGCCAGCAGCTGGGACTCTGGGCAGTATTTT,CASSWDSGQYF
NA,10,TRBJ2-5,NA,TRBV20-1,TGCAGTGCTAGTAGTGGGACCCAGTACTTC,CSASSGTQYF
TRBD1,14,TRBJ1-2,few,TRBV15,TGTGCCACCAGCAGGGCCGGGACAGACTATGGCTACACCTTC,CATSRAGTDYGYTF
NA,14,TRBJ1-1,NA,TRBV18,TGTGCCAGCTCACCTCCTGCGACAAGGACTGAAGCTTTCTTT,CASSPPATRTEAFF
NA,16,TRBJ1-5,NA,TRBV10-3,TGTGCCATCGGAGGCGGGGAGGGGGGAGCGGAGGGGCCCCAGCATTTT,CAIGGGEGGAEGPQHF
TRBD1,15,TRBJ2-2,NA,TRBV18,TGTGCCAGCTCGCCGGGACAGGGGAACACCGGGGAGCTGTTTTTT,CASSPGQGNTGELFF
TRBD1,14,TRBJ1-5,few,TRBV2,TGTGCCAGCAGTGAAGAGGAGGGGGCTCAGCCCCAGCATTTT,CASSEEEGAQPQHF
NA,12,TRBJ1-3,NA,TRBV30,TGTGCCTGGGGGCGGGGGGGAAACACCATATATTTT,CAWGRGGNTIYF